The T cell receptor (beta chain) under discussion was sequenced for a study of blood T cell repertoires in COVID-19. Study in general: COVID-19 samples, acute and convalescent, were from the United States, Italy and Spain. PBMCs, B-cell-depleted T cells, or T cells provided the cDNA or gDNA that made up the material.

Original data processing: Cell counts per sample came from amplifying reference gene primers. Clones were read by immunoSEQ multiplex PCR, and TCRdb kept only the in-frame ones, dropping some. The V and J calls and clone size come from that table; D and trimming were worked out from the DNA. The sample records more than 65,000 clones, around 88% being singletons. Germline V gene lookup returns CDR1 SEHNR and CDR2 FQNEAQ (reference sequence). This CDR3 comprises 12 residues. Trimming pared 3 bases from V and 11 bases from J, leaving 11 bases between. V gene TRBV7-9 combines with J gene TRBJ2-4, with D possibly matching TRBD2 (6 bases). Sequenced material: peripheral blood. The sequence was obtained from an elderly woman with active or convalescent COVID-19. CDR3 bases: TGTGCCAGCAGCTTTATTAGCGGTTTTCAGTACTTC. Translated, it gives CASSFISGFQYF.